This T cell receptor (beta chain) was sequenced in a study of blood T cell repertoires in COVID-19. The table lists this clone with a few counts. The CDR3 length is 14 residues. The germline V and J ends were trimmed by 8 bases and 9 bases, with 17 bases remaining between them. Germline assignment: CDR1 LNHDA and CDR2 SQIVND (reference sequence). Assay used: immunoSEQ multiplex PCR; TCRdb lists only in-frame clones, some missing. The sample contains fewer than 150,000 clones, 78% of which appear only once. The chain links TRBV19 to TRBJ1-6; a possible D gene is TRBD1 (6 bases). The sequenced sample consisted of peripheral blood. The TCR originated in a man aged 70-80 years with acute or convalescent COVID-19. In DNA form, the CDR3 reads TGTGCCAGTGGTTCTGGCAGGGGTGGTTCACCCCTCCACTTT. Its translation: CASGSGRGGSPLHF.